This T cell receptor beta chain originates from a study of graft-versus-host responses after intestinal transplantation. Whole-study findings and limits: The presence of high graft-versus-host to host-versus-graft clonal ratios in allografts characterized patients with graft-donor T cell macrochimerism. Among recipient marrow samples, GvH clones were found; some appeared first in ileum or blood.

Sequenced by immunoSEQ multiplex PCR; TCRdb stores in-frame clones only, minus some. The sample has under 100,000 clones, less than 95% seen once; the top ten hold roughly 0.43%. Points on this clone: Its specificity is unknown.

This material consisted of unstimulated CD8+ T cells sorted from spleen or lymph node cells, taken before transplant. The sequence came from a human donor who was the organ donor for an intestinal transplant.

Here the CDR3 DNA reads TGTGCCACAGGTGGGTTGAACACTGAAGCTTTCTTT. This sequence encodes CATGGLNTEAFF. The chain employs TRBV6-1 and TRBJ1-1, with no clear D. Germline V lookup: CDR1 MNHNS, CDR2 SASEGT. The CDR3 extends over 12 amino acids. V was trimmed by 10 bases and J by 0 bases, leaving 9 bases between them.